Below, one TCR beta chain is given with its context. The antigen remains undetermined. These data are taken from a study of graft-versus-host responses after intestinal transplantation. In the study overall: Recipients were given multivisceral, liver-intestinal, or isolated intestinal transplants. Among the recipients, all got anti-thymocyte globulin induction and then tacrolimus and steroids for around 3 years.

Germline V gene sequence: CDR1 SEHNR, CDR2 FQNEAQ (reference sequence). Trimming stripped 5 bases from V and 8 bases from J, with 15 bases between. This CDR3 is built from 13 residues. The protocol was immunoSEQ multiplex PCR, while the TCRdb copy is restricted to in-frame clones and leaves out a portion. The sample holds approximately 100,000 clones, less than 90% seen once. Broader study findings: The recipient marrow held GvH clones, and some of them showed up first in ileum or blood. Elevated graft-versus-host to host-versus-graft clonal ratios in allografts were recorded for patients with graft-donor T cell macrochimerism.

The rearrangement uses TRBV7-9 and TRBJ1-2; D not certain. The sequencing here drew on unstimulated CD4+ T cells sorted from spleen or lymph node cells, taken before intestinal transplant. The TCR was taken from a human donor who received an intestinal transplant. For the CDR3, the DNA is TGTGCCAGCAGCCTAACAGCTTCCAGAGGCTACACCTTC. Its protein product is CASSLTASRGYTF.